This passage covers 8 T cell receptor beta chains from one sample sequenced in a study of tumor-infiltrating lymphocytes in primary liver carcinoma. RNA isolated from unsorted whole blood supplied the blood RNA, with germline DNA also extracted. The input was about 500 ng total RNA; TCR beta cDNA was made from it with a constant-region primer. Three rounds of nested multiplex PCR with slightly modified ARM-PCR produced TCR beta libraries. Primers for the first two PCR rounds were TRBV1-TRBV30 forward primers and a C-beta reverse primer (approximately 9 cycles per round). TCRdb re-derived calls from the multiplex PCR reads in MiXCR, one entry per CDR3 protein. Of roughly 330,000 distinct CDR3 sequences in the sample, around 60% are singletons; the top ten hold 6.5%. Source material: peripheral blood. These receptors were obtained from a man aged 40-50 years with primary liver carcinoma and hepatitis B virus infection.

The chain has TRBV19 and TRBJ1-2, with D hard to call. Trimming cost V 5 bases and J 2 bases, with 6 bases left between them. Germline CDR1 and CDR2: LNHDA and SQIVND (reference sequence). The length of the CDR3 is 12 residues. This CDR3 reads CASSSRNYGYTF. CDR3 DNA sequence: TGTGCCAGTAGTTCCCGGAACTATGGCTACACCTTC.

About this clonotype: This may stem from a read error, because a much larger clone lies one nucleotide away. The chain combines TRBV5-5 with TRBJ2-2; 8 bases agree with TRBD1. The CDR3 sequence is 14 residues long. Germline CDR1 reads SGHKS; CDR2 reads YYEKEE (reference sequence). Here the CDR3 DNA reads TGTGCCAGCAGCGTGGGACAGGCCACCGGGGGGCTGTTTTTT. Residues: CASSVGQATGGLFF. The full variable domain, rest sourced from reference TRBV5-5 and TRBJ2-2, is DAGVTQSPTHLIKTRGQQVTLRCSPISGHKSVSWYQQVLGQGPQFIFQYYEKEERGRGNFPDRFSARQFPNYSSELNVNALLLGDSALYLCASSVGQATGGLFFGEGSRLTVL.

Points on this clonotype: At one boundary the junction diverges from the germline segment, which might be a read error. V and J are TRBV11-2 and TRBJ2-1, with D possibly TRBD2 on 5 matching bases. CDR1 is SGHAT, CDR2 FQNNGV, per germline. The CDR3 loop spans 16 amino acids. CDR3 in amino acids: CSSNYTSGRVGNEQFF. CDR3 DNA: TGTTCCAGCAACTATACGAGTGGGAGAGTTGGGAATGAGCAGTTCTTC.

The genes are TRBV12-3 or TRBV12-4 and TRBJ2-1; D gene unclear. There are 13 residues in the CDR3. V dropped 5 bases and J dropped 9 bases, with 14 bases sitting between them. The CDR3 spells CASSETFLCEQFF. For the CDR3, the DNA is TGTGCCAGCAGTGAGACTTTCCTCTGTGAGCAGTTCTTC.

In the case of this clonotype: Since a much larger clone is just one base distant, this may be a read error. The V call is TRBV6-1, the J call TRBJ2-7; D is perhaps TRBD1 (5 bases). In germline, CDR1 is MNHNS, CDR2 SASEGT. Trimming left V 3 bases short and J 7 bases short, with 13 bases between. The CDR3 spans 13 residues. The CDR3 loop is CASSDPDSTEQYF. The DNA for the CDR3 is TGTGCCAGCAGTGACCCTGACAGCACGGAGCAGTACTTC.

V gene TRBV6-5 combines with J gene TRBJ2-7, with D hard to call. CDR1 MNHEY and CDR2 SVGAGI come from the germline V gene. The CDR3 has 15 amino acids. The V end lost 2 bases, the J end lost 3 bases, and 14 bases lay between the germline ends. This CDR3 reads CASSYVPTVDYEQYF. The CDR3 DNA reads TGTGCCAGCAGTTACGTTCCTACAGTTGACTACGAGCAGTACTTC.

A remark on this clonotype: As the CDR3 is not closed by the conserved phenylalanine or tryptophan, this likely results from a read error. J is TRBJ2-6 and V is TRBV11-2, with unresolved D. The CDR3 covers 11 residues. Per the germline V gene, CDR1 is SGHAT and CDR2 is FQNNGV. The CDR3: CASSSANVLTL. In DNA form, the CDR3 reads TGTGCTAGCAGCTCGGCCAACGTCCTGACTCTC.

Remarks on this clonotype: The CDR3 does not end in the conserved phenylalanine or tryptophan, so this is likely a read error. The DNA is left out, because the CDR3 cannot be placed on it with certainty; the CDR3 is given as TCRdb lists it. V gene TRBV6-9 combines with J gene TRBJ2-5; TRBD2 reflects the table's D call only, with no check against the DNA. Germline CDR1 MNHGY, CDR2 SVAAGI. The CDR3 contains 16 residues when both ends are counted. CDR3 residues: CASSNPPGWREETQNL.